This TCR beta chain originates from a study of early T cells in non-severe SARS-CoV-2 infection. Tagging with unique molecular identifiers was applied to individual cDNA molecules. From the 5' RACE reads, TCRdb called clonotypes with MiXCR, one entry per CDR3 protein. This sample has approximately 50,000 distinct CDR3 sequences, with around 12% found just once. This CDR3 comprises 13 residues. Germline V lookup: CDR1 SQVTM, CDR2 ANQGSEA. Trimming pared 1 base from V and 5 bases from J, leaving 12 bases between. The genes are TRBV29-1 and TRBJ2-7; the D call may be TRBD1 or TRBD2 (6 bases each). The receptor was derived from an adult who was a healthcare worker with PCR-confirmed SARS-CoV-2 infection or an uninfected control (not recorded which). The sample comprised whole blood. CDR3 sequence (DNA): TGCAGCGTTGAAGTCAGGGGCGGGAACGAGCAGTACTTC. It is translated as CSVEVRGGNEQYF.